This TCR beta chain was identified in a study of T-cell memory formation after mild COVID-19. Across the study: Largely, the TCR clusters proved donor specific. Study-wide results and caveats: Contracting clones from day 15 to 85 had balanced CD4/CD8; later expanders favoured CD4+. There were some responding clones in pre-infection memory, which suggested that cross-reactive memory had joined.

Using its own MiXCR run on the 5' RACE reads, TCRdb lists one record per CDR3 protein. The sample lists approximately 490,000 distinct CDR3 sequences, about 20% occurring once. As to this clonotype: Its antigen is unknown.

This CDR3 has 16 amino acids. The germline V and J ends were trimmed by 3 bases and 2 bases, with 16 bases remaining between them. The V gene's germline CDR1 is SGDLS and CDR2 YYNGEE. Sequencing input: PBMCs or a T cell subset sorted from them (not recorded which). The chain couples TRBV9 to TRBJ2-3; D is perhaps TRBD2 (6 bases). This TCR derives from an adult woman who had mild COVID-19 (a few samples of this study predate the infection). Cell type and time point are not known. CDR3 protein: CASSAAGRRYTDTQYF. CDR3 nucleotides: TGTGCCAGCAGCGCCGCTGGGAGGCGGTACACAGATACGCAGTATTTT.